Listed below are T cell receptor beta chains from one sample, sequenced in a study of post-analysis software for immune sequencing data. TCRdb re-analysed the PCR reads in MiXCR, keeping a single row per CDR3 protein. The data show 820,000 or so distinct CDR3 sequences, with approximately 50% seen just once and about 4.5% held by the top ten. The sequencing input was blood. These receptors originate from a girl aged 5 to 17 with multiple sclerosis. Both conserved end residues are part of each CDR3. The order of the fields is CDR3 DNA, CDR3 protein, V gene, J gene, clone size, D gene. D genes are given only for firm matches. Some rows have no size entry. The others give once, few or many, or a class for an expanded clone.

CDR3nt: TGTGCCATCACCGCCCTAGCGGGGGGGCAAGATACGCAGTATTTT
CDR3aa: CAITALAGGQDTQYF
v_gene: TRBV10-3
j_gene: TRBJ2-3
abundance: -
d_gene: TRBD2

CDR3nt: TGCGCCAGCAGCCAAGAAGCGGGACAGGGACACGAGCAGTACTTC
CDR3aa: CASSQEAGQGHEQYF
v_gene: TRBV4-1
j_gene: TRBJ2-7
abundance: -
d_gene: TRBD1

CDR3nt: TGCGCCAGCAGCTTGGTGACGTTGAACACTGAAGCTTTCTTT
CDR3aa: CASSLVTLNTEAFF
v_gene: TRBV5-1
j_gene: TRBJ1-1
abundance: -
d_gene: -

CDR3nt: TGTGCCAGCAGCTTAGTGGGAGGGTTCAACCCAGATACGCAGTATTTT
CDR3aa: CASSLVGGFNPDTQYF
v_gene: TRBV11-2
j_gene: TRBJ2-3
abundance: -
d_gene: TRBD2

CDR3nt: TGCAGTGCTAGAGACAGGGCACTCTTTCATACGCAGTATTTT
CDR3aa: CSARDRALFHTQYF
v_gene: TRBV20-1
j_gene: TRBJ2-3
abundance: few
d_gene: -

CDR3nt: TGTGCCAGCAGCAGGGGGGCAGGGGACGGCTATGGCTACACCTTC
CDR3aa: CASSRGAGDGYGYTF
v_gene: TRBV12-3/TRBV12-4
j_gene: TRBJ1-2
abundance: -
d_gene: TRBD1

CDR3nt: TGTGCCAGCAGTCCACGGACTAGCGGGAGGATCGAGCAGTACTTC
CDR3aa: CASSPRTSGRIEQYF
v_gene: TRBV6-5
j_gene: TRBJ2-7
abundance: -
d_gene: TRBD2

CDR3nt: TGTGCCAGCAGCCGGACATCTGGGGCCAACGTCCTGACTTTC
CDR3aa: CASSRTSGANVLTF
v_gene: TRBV7-6
j_gene: TRBJ2-6
abundance: few
d_gene: -

CDR3nt: TGTGCCAGCAGCCCTCGACCCGGGGGCCCCGAGCAGTACTTC
CDR3aa: CASSPRPGGPEQYF
v_gene: TRBV9
j_gene: TRBJ2-7
abundance: few
d_gene: -

CDR3nt: TGTGCCGCAACCCGGGACACAGTTAACTATGGCTACACCTTC
CDR3aa: CAATRDTVNYGYTF
v_gene: TRBV30
j_gene: TRBJ1-2
abundance: -
d_gene: -

CDR3nt: TGTGCCAGCAGGATCGTGGGGAAGGGGGAAAAACTGTTTTTT
CDR3aa: CASRIVGKGEKLFF
v_gene: TRBV2
j_gene: TRBJ1-4
abundance: -
d_gene: -

CDR3nt: TGTGCCAGCAGCTTAGGTGGGGGTAACGAGCAGTACTTC
CDR3aa: CASSLGGGNEQYF
v_gene: TRBV7-9
j_gene: TRBJ2-7
abundance: -
d_gene: -

CDR3nt: TGCAGCGTGACGGACCGGAGCTCCTACGAGCAGTACTTC
CDR3aa: CSVTDRSSYEQYF
v_gene: TRBV29-1
j_gene: TRBJ2-7
abundance: -
d_gene: -

CDR3nt: TGTGCCAGCAGCACCGAGGGGGGACTCCCGGTGGAGACCCAGTACTTC
CDR3aa: CASSTEGGLPVETQYF
v_gene: TRBV7-9
j_gene: TRBJ2-5
abundance: few
d_gene: -

CDR3nt: TGTGCCACCAGTGGGAACAGGGGTAATGAGCAGTTCTTC
CDR3aa: CATSGNRGNEQFF
v_gene: TRBV24-1
j_gene: TRBJ2-1
abundance: -
d_gene: TRBD1

CDR3nt: TGTGCCAGCAGCCTCGCAGCAGGGGGCTACAATGAGCAGTTCTTC
CDR3aa: CASSLAAGGYNEQFF
v_gene: TRBV7-9
j_gene: TRBJ2-1
abundance: few
d_gene: TRBD1

CDR3nt: TGTGCCAGCAGTCCCAGCGGGTTCGGCTACACCTTC
CDR3aa: CASSPSGFGYTF
v_gene: TRBV12-3/TRBV12-4
j_gene: TRBJ1-2
abundance: once
d_gene: -

CDR3nt: TGTGCCAGCAGCCTTAAGCTAACCGGGACAGGGTTTTTCGAGCAGTACTTC
CDR3aa: CASSLKLTGTGFFEQYF
v_gene: TRBV6-6
j_gene: TRBJ2-7
abundance: -
d_gene: TRBD1

CDR3nt: TGCGCCAGCAGCTTGCAGGGGGACGGAGAGACCCAGTACTTC
CDR3aa: CASSLQGDGETQYF
v_gene: TRBV5-1
j_gene: TRBJ2-5
abundance: -
d_gene: TRBD1

CDR3nt: TGTGCCATCAGTGAGGCGTCCAAAGGCAATGAGCAGTACTTC
CDR3aa: CAISEASKGNEQYF
v_gene: TRBV10-3
j_gene: TRBJ2-5
abundance: -
d_gene: -

CDR3nt: TGCGCCAGCAGCCCCCTCCAGGCAGAGACCCAGTACTTC
CDR3aa: CASSPLQAETQYF
v_gene: TRBV5-1
j_gene: TRBJ2-5
abundance: -
d_gene: -

CDR3nt: TGTGCCAGCTCACCACCGGAGCTGTACCAAGAGACCCAGTACTTC
CDR3aa: CASSPPELYQETQYF
v_gene: TRBV18
j_gene: TRBJ2-5
abundance: -
d_gene: -

CDR3nt: TGCGCCAGCAGCCTAGGACAAGTAGCAGATACGCAGTATTTT
CDR3aa: CASSLGQVADTQYF
v_gene: TRBV5-1
j_gene: TRBJ2-3
abundance: -
d_gene: -

CDR3nt: TGTGCCACCAGCAGAGATTTAGCGGGGGGAAGCACAGGTACGCAGTATTTT
CDR3aa: CATSRDLAGGSTGTQYF
v_gene: TRBV15
j_gene: TRBJ2-3
abundance: -
d_gene: TRBD2

CDR3nt: TGTGCCAGCAGCCCCAGCGACAGGTCCCAAGAGACCCAGTACTTC
CDR3aa: CASSPSDRSQETQYF
v_gene: TRBV7-3
j_gene: TRBJ2-5
abundance: few
d_gene: -

CDR3nt: TGTGCCAGCAGCTTAAAGGGGGCCGGGGAGCTGTTTTTT
CDR3aa: CASSLKGAGELFF
v_gene: TRBV7-2
j_gene: TRBJ2-2
abundance: -
d_gene: -